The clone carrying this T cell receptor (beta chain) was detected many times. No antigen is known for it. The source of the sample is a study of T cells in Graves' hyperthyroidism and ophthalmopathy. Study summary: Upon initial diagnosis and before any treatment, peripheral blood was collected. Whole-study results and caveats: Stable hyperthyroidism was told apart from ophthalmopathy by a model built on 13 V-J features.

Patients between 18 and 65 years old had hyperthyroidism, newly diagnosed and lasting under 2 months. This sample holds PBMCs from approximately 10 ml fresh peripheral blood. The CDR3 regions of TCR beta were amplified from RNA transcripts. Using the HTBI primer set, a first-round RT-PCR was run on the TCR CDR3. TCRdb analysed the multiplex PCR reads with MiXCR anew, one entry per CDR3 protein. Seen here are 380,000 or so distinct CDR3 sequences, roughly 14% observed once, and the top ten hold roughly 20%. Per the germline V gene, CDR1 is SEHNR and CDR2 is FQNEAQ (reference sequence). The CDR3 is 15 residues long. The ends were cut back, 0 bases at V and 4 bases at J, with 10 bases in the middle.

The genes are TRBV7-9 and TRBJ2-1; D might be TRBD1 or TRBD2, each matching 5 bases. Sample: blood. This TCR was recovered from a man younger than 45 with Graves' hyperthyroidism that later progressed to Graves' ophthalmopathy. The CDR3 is CASSLAGDLYNEQFF. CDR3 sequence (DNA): TGTGCCAGCAGCTTAGCGGGGGACCTATACAATGAGCAGTTCTTC.